A selection of T cell receptor beta chains follows, all from one sample in a study of post-analysis software for immune sequencing data. TCRdb used MiXCR to reprocess the PCR reads, holding one entry per CDR3 protein. The sample consists of approximately 730,000 distinct CDR3 sequences, just under 30% of them appearing once. Sequenced sample: blood. The receptors derive from a girl between 10 and 17 years old with multiple sclerosis. CDR3s include the opening cysteine and the closing phenylalanine or tryptophan. D genes are given only for firm matches. The size of a clone is reported for some rows only, either as once, few or many, or as a class for expanded clones.

d_call	v_call	cdr3_length	j_call	clone_size	cdr3_nt	cdr3_aa
NA	TRBV29-1	10	TRBJ1-1	NA	TGCAGCGTCGTCTCTACTGAAGCTTTCTTT	CSVVSTEAFF
NA	TRBV24-1	13	TRBJ2-1	few	TGTGCCACCAGTGATTATAGGGAATCTGAGCAGTTCTTC	CATSDYRESEQFF
NA	TRBV24-1	16	TRBJ2-5	NA	TGTGCCACCAGTGACCTCGGACACACCAGGCGGGAGACCCAGTACTTC	CATSDLGHTRRETQYF
TRBD2	TRBV20-1	14	TRBJ2-1	NA	TGCAGTGCTAAGGGACTAGCGGGGTACAATGAGCAGTTCTTC	CSAKGLAGYNEQFF
TRBD2	TRBV24-1	17	TRBJ2-4	few	TGTGCCACCGGGGACTCGGTGGGACTAGCGGACAAAAACATTCAGTACTTC	CATGDSVGLADKNIQYF
NA	TRBV4-1	16	TRBJ2-7	NA	TGCGCCAGCAGCCAAGGGGGCCGGGCCAAGTTTTACGAGCAGTACTTC	CASSQGGRAKFYEQYF
TRBD2	TRBV18	14	TRBJ2-1	NA	TGTGCCAGCTCACCAGTAGCGGGGGGGAATGAGCAGTTCTTC	CASSPVAGGNEQFF
NA	TRBV28	15	TRBJ1-5	NA	TGTGCCAGCAGTCTGTACAGGGTTGGGGATCAGCCCCAGCATTTT	CASSLYRVGDQPQHF
NA	TRBV7-2	15	TRBJ2-1	NA	TGTGCCAGCAGCTTAGCGCTGACTACGGACAATGAGCAGTTCTTC	CASSLALTTDNEQFF
NA	TRBV29-1	13	TRBJ1-1	NA	TGCAGCGTCCTATACAGGGCTACGGAGAAAGCTTTCTTT	CSVLYRATEKAFF
TRBD1	TRBV20-1	15	TRBJ1-5	NA	TGCAGTGCTAGAGTTCCTGGGACAGGGGGTACAGCCCAGCATTTT	CSARVPGTGGTAQHF
TRBD1	TRBV7-6	17	TRBJ2-1	NA	TGTGCCAGCAGCTTCCCAAGACAGGGGGTCTCCTACAATGAGCAGTTCTTC	CASSFPRQGVSYNEQFF
NA	TRBV7-8	12	TRBJ2-1	NA	TGTGCCAGCAGCACGGACGACAGGACCCCTTCATTC	CASSTDDRTPSF
NA	TRBV5-1	15	TRBJ1-2	NA	TGCGCCAGCAGCTCAGGAGCAACGGACAACTATGGCTACACCTTC	CASSSGATDNYGYTF
TRBD1	TRBV27	14	TRBJ1-2	few	TGTGCCAGCAGGGGAGCAGGGGGCGGATATGGCTACACCTTC	CASRGAGGGYGYTF
NA	TRBV6-1	15	TRBJ2-7	NA	TGTGCCAGCAGTGATGAGTTTGTTGGAGCCTACGAGCAGTACTTC	CASSDEFVGAYEQYF
NA	TRBV29-1	15	TRBJ1-2	NA	TGCAGCGTTGAAGTAGGAATCCGATTCACTAATGGCTACACCTTC	CSVEVGIRFTNGYTF
TRBD1	TRBV5-1	15	TRBJ1-2	NA	TGCGCCAGCAGCTTGCTAACAGGGGAGGCCTATGGCTACACCTTC	CASSLLTGEAYGYTF
NA	TRBV6-5	15	TRBJ2-7	NA	TGTGCCAGCAGTCGACCCCCGGGGACGGCGCGGGAGCAGTACTTC	CASSRPPGTAREQYF
TRBD2	TRBV6-2/TRBV6-3	18	TRBJ2-3	NA	TGTGCCAGCAGCCCCTGGCGTAGCGGGGGGTATAGCACAGATACGCAGTATTTT	CASSPWRSGGYSTDTQYF
NA	TRBV7-2	16	TRBJ2-5	NA	TGTGCCAGCAGCTTAGTCGTTGGCAGGGGGGAAGAGACCCAGTACTTC	CASSLVVGRGEETQYF